A single sample gave rise to the 32 T cell receptor beta chains below, sequenced in a study of cytomegalovirus exposure and HLA in healthy donors. The PCR ran on 60 Vbeta and 13 Jbeta primers. Here immunoSEQ multiplex PCR was the method, and the copy in TCRdb shows in-frame clones only, minus some. The sample carries over 150,000 clones, more than 60% recorded once. The sample was PBMCs. The receptor source for this set is a woman in her fifties or sixties in good health and CMV-seropositive.

CDR3 amino acids: CATSPQGGSVEWAFF. CDR3 DNA: TGTGCCACCAGCCCCCAGGGAGGAAGTGTGGAGTGGGCTTTCTTT. V usage is TRBV15 and J usage is TRBJ1-1, with a possible D match to TRBD1 (5 bases). The CDR3 contains 15 residues. V was pared by 5 bases and J by 11 bases, with 24 bases between. CDR1 is LNHNV, CDR2 YYDKDF, per germline (reference sequence).

This CDR3 reads CASSLAAGELFF. In DNA, the CDR3 is TGTGCCAGCAGTTTAGCGGCCGGGGAGCTGTTTTTT. This rearrangement joins TRBV27 to TRBJ2-2; D remains unclear. Trimming shortened V by 2 bases and J by 6 bases, and 4 bases separated the two germline ends. CDR3 size: 12 residues. CDR1 and CDR2 (germline): MNHEY, SMNVEV (reference sequence).

This clone occurred once. The gene calls are TRBV6-1 and TRBJ2-3, with TRBD1 matching 8 bases. CDR1 MNHNS and CDR2 SASEGT come from the germline V gene. The length of the CDR3 is 14 residues. V shed 3 bases and J 3 bases; nucleotides not matched to a gene: 2. The CDR3 loop is CASSERQGTDTQYF. CDR3 bases: TGTGCCAGCAGTGAGCGACAGGGGACAGATACGCAGTATTTT.

The rearrangement links TRBV28 to TRBJ2-5, with 8 bases lining up with TRBD1. The CDR3 runs 13 residues. Per germline, CDR1 MDHEN and CDR2 SYDVKM. J lost 5 bases, V lost 2 bases, and 1 base had no gene match. The CDR3 spells CASSLGDRETQYF. The CDR3 DNA reads TGTGCCAGCAGTTTAGGGGACAGGGAGACCCAGTACTTC.

The chain employs TRBV18 and TRBJ2-5, with D maybe TRBD1 (5 bases). The CDR3 loop spans 14 amino acids. Germline values: CDR1 KGHSH, CDR2 LQKENI. V lost 4 bases, J lost 1 base, and 10 bases lay in between. The CDR3 region has the DNA TGTGCCAGCTCACTAGGGGTGGCCCAAGAGACCCAGTACTTC. This codes for CASSLGVAQETQYF.

The chain employs TRBV6-4 and TRBJ1-1, with D possibly matching TRBD1 (5 bases). This CDR3 spans 13 amino acids. V gave up 4 bases and J gave up 4 bases, with 10 bases separating them. Germline lookup yields CDR1 MRHNA and CDR2 SNTAGT. CDR3 nucleotides: TGTGCCAGCAGTGGGGGGGGGATCACTGAAGCTTTCTTT. Translation gives CASSGGGITEAFF.

The J gene is TRBJ2-4, the V gene TRBV28; 7 positions match TRBD1. CDR1 and CDR2 from the germline V gene are MDHEN and SYDVKM. J gave up 0 bases and V 8 bases, and 13 bases lay outside the gene matches. CDR3 length: 17 amino acids. The CDR3 DNA reads TGTGCCAGCTCCCCCCCTACAGGGGCATTAGCCAAAAACATTCAGTACTTC. Encoded protein: CASSPPTGALAKNIQYF. Supplemented by reference TRBV28 and TRBJ2-4, the full variable domain reads DVKVTQSSRYLVKRTGEKVFLECVQDMDHENMFWYRQDPGLGLRLIYFSYDVKMKEKGDIPEGYSVSREKKERFSLILESASTNQTSMYLCASSPPTGALAKNIQYFGAGTRLSVL.

V and J are TRBV5-1 and TRBJ2-1, with D tentatively TRBD1 (6 bases). There are 15 residues in the CDR3. The germline V and J ends were trimmed by 3 bases and 0 bases, with 10 bases remaining between them. The germline CDR1 and CDR2 sequences are SGHRS and YFSETQ. This CDR3 is CASSYGQSSYNEQFF. In DNA, the CDR3 is TGCGCCAGCAGCTACGGACAGAGCTCCTACAATGAGCAGTTCTTC. Filled out from reference TRBV5-1 and TRBJ2-1, the complete variable domain reads KAGVTQTPRYLIKTRGQQVTLSCSPISGHRSVSWYQQTPGQGLQFLFEYFSETQRNKGNFPGRFSGRQFSNSRSEMNVSTLELGDSALYLCASSYGQSSYNEQFFGPGTRLTVL.

This clone was seen more than once but under ten times. This sample includes further DNA sequences coding for the same CDR3. The rearrangement links TRBV28 to TRBJ2-5; possible D gene TRBD1, 6 bases. Germline CDR1 reads MDHEN; CDR2 reads SYDVKM. The germline V and J ends were trimmed by 5 bases and 5 bases, with 6 bases remaining between them. This CDR3 region has 11 residues. The CDR3: CASSRGETQYF. The CDR3, as DNA: TGTGCCAGCAGTAGGGGGGAGACCCAGTACTTC.

The chain couples TRBV10-3 to TRBJ2-5, with a possible D match to TRBD2 (6 bases). The CDR3 has 16 residues. V was shortened by 2 bases and J by 4 bases, with 17 bases between the two germline ends. In germline, CDR1 is ENHRY, CDR2 SYGVKD. Here the CDR3 DNA reads TGTGCCATCAGTGAGCCGACCAAGGGACTGGCAGAGACCCAGTACTTC. Protein sequence: CAISEPTKGLAETQYF.

This clone was picked up one time. Here the CDR3 DNA reads TGTGCCATCAGTGAGTCACGTCAGGGGAATGAGCAGTTCTTC. Translated: CAISESRQGNEQFF. The chain links TRBV10-3 to TRBJ2-1, with D perhaps matching TRBD1 (6 bases). CDR1 is ENHRY and CDR2 is SYGVKD in the germline V gene. The V end was cut by 0 bases, the J end by 7 bases, with 10 bases between. The CDR3 has 14 amino acids.

The J gene is TRBJ2-7, the V gene TRBV5-1, with no clear D. Trimming shortened V by 1 base and J by 4 bases, and 6 bases separated the two germline ends. Per the germline V gene, CDR1 is SGHRS and CDR2 is YFSETQ. The CDR3 is made up of 12 amino acids. The CDR3 reads CASSLSRYEQYF. CDR3 sequence (DNA): TGCGCCAGCAGCTTGTCGCGATACGAGCAGTACTTC.

This clone showed up just a few times. The CDR3 region has the DNA TGTGCCAGCAGTACCTACAGGAACGGGAACACTGAAGCTTTCTTT. Translating it yields CASSTYRNGNTEAFF. The chain combines TRBV27 with TRBJ1-1, with D possibly being TRBD1 (5 bases). This CDR3 comprises 15 residues. The germline gives CDR1 MNHEY, CDR2 SMNVEV (reference sequence). With 5 bases removed from V and 1 base from J, the gap between germline ends came to 14 bases.

Comment on this clone: At one boundary the junction diverges from the germline segment, which might be a read error. This sequence joins TRBV4-3 and TRBJ2-6; a weak D match, TRBD2 (6 bases). The CDR3 sequence is 16 residues long. The germline V gene encodes CDR1 LGHNA and CDR2 YSLEER. The CDR3: CASSRDFSSGANGLTF. The CDR3 DNA follows: TGCGCCAGCAGCCGGGACTTCAGCTCTGGGGCCAACGGCCTGACTTTC.

The V gene is TRBV19, the J gene TRBJ2-7; 9 bases align to TRBD2. The V gene end was trimmed by 6 bases and the J gene end by 2 bases; junction bases not matched to a gene: 5. CDR1 and CDR2 (germline): LNHDA, SQIVND (reference sequence). The CDR3 has 14 residues. CDR3 DNA: TGTGCCAGTAGCAGGACTAGCGCTACCTACGAGCAGTACTTC. Its translation: CASSRTSATYEQYF.

The rearrangement links TRBV5-1 to TRBJ2-3, with TRBD2 matching 11 bases. The CDR3 extends over 15 amino acids. From germline, CDR1 is SGHRS and CDR2 YFSETQ. J gave up 6 bases and V 0 bases, and 3 bases lay outside the gene matches. The CDR3 loop is CASSLAPSGGDTQYF. The DNA for the CDR3 is TGCGCCAGCAGCTTGGCGCCTAGCGGGGGGGATACGCAGTATTTT.

In this sample, this clone turned up a few times. The rearrangement joins TRBV28 to TRBJ1-2, with D possibly matching TRBD1 (5 bases). The CDR3 extends over 16 amino acids. V lost 2 bases, J lost 8 bases, and 21 bases lay in between. CDR1 is MDHEN and CDR2 is SYDVKM in the germline V gene. The CDR3 reads CASSLPALTARMGYTF. In nucleotides, the CDR3 is TGTGCCAGCAGTTTACCCGCCCTGACAGCCCGCATGGGCTACACCTTC.

The genes are TRBV5-1 and TRBJ2-1; 7 nucleotides align to TRBD2. The length of the CDR3 is 16 residues. With V trimmed by 0 bases and J by 5 bases, 8 bases remained unmatched. The germline gives CDR1 SGHRS, CDR2 YFSETQ. The CDR3 here is CASSLDGSSGNNEQFF. The CDR3, as DNA: TGCGCCAGCAGCTTGGATGGGTCTAGCGGAAACAATGAGCAGTTCTTC.

CDR3 sequence (DNA): TGTGCCAGCAGTGAACGTGGGCCTCATTACAATGAGCAGTTCTTC. This gives the protein CASSERGPHYNEQFF. V and J are TRBV2 and TRBJ2-1; D not certain. The length of the CDR3 is 15 residues. V was pared by 2 bases and J by 4 bases, with 12 bases between. The germline V gene encodes CDR1 SNHLY and CDR2 FYNNEI.

The chain links TRBV6-1 to TRBJ2-7; D not resolved. V lost 5 bases and J lost 4, with 12 bases in between. CDR1 MNHNS and CDR2 SASEGT come from the germline V gene. The CDR3 has 13 residues. The CDR3 spells CASSRQFNYEQYF. CDR3 nucleotide sequence: TGTGCCAGCAGTCGACAATTTAATTACGAGCAGTACTTC.

The DNA for the CDR3 is TGTGCCAGCAGCAAAGGGGGGGGACAGGGTGGCTACACCTTC. Translation: CASSKGGGQGGYTF. V usage is TRBV21-1 and J usage is TRBJ1-2; TRBD1 is the table's D call and was not checked against the DNA. TRBV21-1 is designated a pseudogene. There are 14 residues in the CDR3.

The chain employs TRBV15 and TRBJ1-1; 10 positions match TRBD1. V lost 1 base and J lost 4; bases outside the gene matches: 6. The length of the CDR3 is 16 residues. Looked up from germline, CDR1 is LNHNV and CDR2 is YYDKDF (reference sequence). Here the CDR3 DNA reads TGTGCCACCAGCAGAGCTCCCGGGACAGGGGCCACTGAAGCTTTCTTT. Translating gives CATSRAPGTGATEAFF.

This chain uses TRBV7-2 with TRBJ2-2, with 12 positions matching TRBD2. Trimming cost V 2 bases and J 4 bases; bases outside gene matches: 2. Germline assignment: CDR1 SGHTA and CDR2 FQGNSA. The length of the CDR3 is 16 residues. The CDR3 bases are TGTGCCAGCAGCTTACTAGCGGGAGGGGTCACCGGGGAGCTGTTTTTT. Translated, it gives CASSLLAGGVTGELFF.

This clone was counted once. This chain uses TRBV29-1 with TRBJ1-5; D call uncertain. The CDR3 contains 13 residues. Germline V CDR1 and CDR2: SQVTM, ANQGSEA. Trimming removed 3 bases from V and 7 bases from J, with 13 bases in between. The DNA of the CDR3 is TGCAGCGTTGAGGCAGGAATGGGCCAGCCCCAGCATTTT. Protein: CSVEAGMGQPQHF.

The V call is TRBV30, the J call TRBJ1-4; 7 bases map to TRBD1. The CDR3 consists of 16 residues. In germline, CDR1 is GTSNPN, CDR2 SVGIG (reference sequence). V was pared by 2 bases and J by 3 bases, with 9 bases of the junction left unmatched. The CDR3 region has the DNA TGTGCCTGGAGTTGGAGACTACAGGGGTCTAATGAAAAACTGTTTTTT. Protein: CAWSWRLQGSNEKLFF.

The rearrangement links TRBV18 to TRBJ2-7, with a possible D match to TRBD2 (6 bases). This CDR3 comprises 15 residues. The germline V gene has CDR1 KGHSH and CDR2 LQKENI. Trimming shortened V by 6 bases and J by 3 bases, and 18 bases separated the two germline ends. The CDR3 reads CASSRDRGSGYEQYF. For the CDR3, the DNA is TGTGCCAGCTCCAGAGACCGAGGTAGCGGCTACGAGCAGTACTTC.

This chain links TRBV29-1 with TRBJ1-1, with no clear D. There are 12 residues in the CDR3. V gave up 5 bases and J gave up 4 bases, with 11 bases separating them. Germline V gives CDR1 SQVTM, CDR2 ANQGSEA. The CDR3 region is CSVPQSFTEAFF. CDR3 nucleotide sequence: TGCAGCGTTCCACAGTCGTTCACTGAAGCTTTCTTT. Full variable domain (outside the CDR3, taken from reference TRBV29-1 and TRBJ1-1): SAVISQKPSRDICQRGTSLTIQCQVDSQVTMMFWYRQQPGQSLTLIATANQGSEATYESGFVIDKFPISRPNLTFSTLTVSNMSPEDSSIYLCSVPQSFTEAFFGQGTRLTVV.

This CDR3 reads CASSQDESGETQYF. The CDR3 DNA follows: TGCGCCAGCAGCCAAGATGAGTCGGGGGAGACCCAGTACTTC. V usage is TRBV4-1 and J usage is TRBJ2-5, with D perhaps matching TRBD2 (5 bases). The CDR3 runs 14 residues. Germline CDR1 and CDR2: MGHRA and YSYEKL. The germline V and J ends were trimmed by 0 bases and 5 bases, with 10 bases remaining between them.

CDR3 residues: CASSQDPVLDSPLHF. CDR3 DNA: TGCGCCAGCAGCCAAGATCCAGTGTTGGATTCACCCCTCCACTTT. The V call is TRBV4-1, the J call TRBJ1-6; unclear D gene. The germline gives CDR1 MGHRA, CDR2 YSYEKL. The CDR3 loop spans 15 amino acids. The ends were cut back, 0 bases at V and 8 bases at J, with 11 bases in the middle.

This sequence joins TRBV6-1 and TRBJ2-3; no clear D. The CDR3 sequence is 15 residues long. Germline assignment: CDR1 MNHNS and CDR2 SASEGT. The ends were cut back, 6 bases at V and 2 bases at J, with 15 bases in the middle. Written as DNA, the CDR3 is TGTGCCAGCAGCCCGGTCGGCGGCTCCACAGATACGCAGTATTTT. It codes for CASSPVGGSTDTQYF.

This chain joins TRBV28 and TRBJ1-2; tentatively, D is TRBD1 (6 bases). Germline CDR1 reads MDHEN; CDR2 reads SYDVKM. Trimming pared 2 bases from V and 3 bases from J, leaving 13 bases between. The CDR3 has 15 amino acids. The CDR3 DNA reads TGTGCCAGCAGTTTAGGGGGGGCGCGAGACTATGGCTACACCTTC. It is translated as CASSLGGARDYGYTF.

V and J are TRBV5-6 and TRBJ1-6, with 10 nucleotides matching TRBD1. The CDR3 is made up of 14 amino acids. Trimming removed 4 bases from V and 7 bases from J; junction bases left unmatched: 2. In germline, CDR1 is SGHDT, CDR2 YYEEEE. This chain's CDR3 is CASSKGQGNSPLHF. CDR3 in DNA: TGTGCCAGCAGCAAGGGACAGGGGAATTCACCCCTCCACTTT.